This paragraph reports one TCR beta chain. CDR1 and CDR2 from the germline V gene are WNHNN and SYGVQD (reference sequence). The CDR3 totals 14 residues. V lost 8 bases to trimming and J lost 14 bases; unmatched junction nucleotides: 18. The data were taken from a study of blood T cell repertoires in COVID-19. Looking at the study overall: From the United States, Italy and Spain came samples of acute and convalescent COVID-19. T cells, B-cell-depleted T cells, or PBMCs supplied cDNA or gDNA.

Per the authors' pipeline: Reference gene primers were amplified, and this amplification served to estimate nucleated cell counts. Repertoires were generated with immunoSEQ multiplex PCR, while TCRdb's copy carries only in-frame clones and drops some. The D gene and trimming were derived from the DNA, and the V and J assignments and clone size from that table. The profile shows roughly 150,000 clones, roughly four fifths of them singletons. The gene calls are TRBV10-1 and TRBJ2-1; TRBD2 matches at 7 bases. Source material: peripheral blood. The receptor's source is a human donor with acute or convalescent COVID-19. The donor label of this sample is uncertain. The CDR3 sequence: CASRPGGGRDGEFF. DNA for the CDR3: TGCGCCAGCCGCCCAGGCGGGGGAAGGGATGGGGAGTTCTTC.